This paragraph covers one TCR beta chain sequence. Its matching antigen is unknown. TCRdb's copy holds only in-frame clones and misses some; the assay was immunoSEQ multiplex PCR. The data show roughly 70,000 clones, about 85% seen once. The CDR3 is 12 residues long. Germline-derived CDR1 and CDR2 are SGHNT and YYREEE (reference sequence). V lost 4 bases to trimming and J lost 7 bases, with 11 bases between them. From the roughly 120-subject validation cohort, which was separate from the roughly 700-subject first cohort, the donors were drawn. This specimen belongs to a study of cytomegalovirus exposure and HLA in healthy donors. Whole-study context: It was reported in a later analysis that the roughly 120 validation repertoires used the same platform as the approximately 650 first-cohort repertoires.

The study, taken as a whole, reports: Altogether, 170 or so TCR beta chains were recorded as cytomegalovirus-associated.

Material for sequencing was PBMCs. The chain couples TRBV5-4 to TRBJ1-1; unclear D gene. This receptor was taken from a man aged 25 to 40 in good health and CMV-seronegative. For the CDR3, the DNA is TGTGCCAGCAGCCCATATCTGAGTGAAGCTTTCTTT. Translating it yields CASSPYLSEAFF.